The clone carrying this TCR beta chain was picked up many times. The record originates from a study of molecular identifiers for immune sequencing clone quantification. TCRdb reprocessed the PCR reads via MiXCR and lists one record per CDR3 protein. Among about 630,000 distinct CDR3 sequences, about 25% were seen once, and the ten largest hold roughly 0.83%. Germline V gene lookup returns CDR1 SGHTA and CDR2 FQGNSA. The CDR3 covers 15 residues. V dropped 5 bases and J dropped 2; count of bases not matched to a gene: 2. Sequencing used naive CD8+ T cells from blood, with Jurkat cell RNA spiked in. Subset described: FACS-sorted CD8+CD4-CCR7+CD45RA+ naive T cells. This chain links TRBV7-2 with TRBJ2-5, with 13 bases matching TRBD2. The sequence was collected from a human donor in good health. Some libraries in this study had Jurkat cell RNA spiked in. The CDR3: CASSMGLAGQETQYF. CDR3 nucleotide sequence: TGTGCCAGCAGCATGGGACTAGCGGGGCAAGAGACCCAGTACTTC. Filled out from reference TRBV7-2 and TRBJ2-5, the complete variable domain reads GAGVSQSPSNKVTEKGKDVELRCDPISGHTALYWYRQSLGQGLEFLIYFQGNSAPDKSGLPSDRFSAERTGGSVSTLTIQRTQQEDSAVYLCASSMGLAGQETQYFGPGTRLLVL.